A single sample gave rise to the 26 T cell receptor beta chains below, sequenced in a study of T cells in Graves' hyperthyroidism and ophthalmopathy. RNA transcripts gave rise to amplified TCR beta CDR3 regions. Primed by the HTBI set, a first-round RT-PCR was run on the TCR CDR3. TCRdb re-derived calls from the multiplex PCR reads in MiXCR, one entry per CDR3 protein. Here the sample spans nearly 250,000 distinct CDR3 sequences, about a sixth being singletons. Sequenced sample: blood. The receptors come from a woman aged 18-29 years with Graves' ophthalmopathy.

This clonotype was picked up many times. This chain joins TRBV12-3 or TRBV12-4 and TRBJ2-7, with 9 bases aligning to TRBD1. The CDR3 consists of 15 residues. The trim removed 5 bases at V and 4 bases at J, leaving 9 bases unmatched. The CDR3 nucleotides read TGTGCCAGCAGTAAAACGACAGGGGGGTCGTACGAGCAGTACTTC. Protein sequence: CASSKTTGGSYEQYF.

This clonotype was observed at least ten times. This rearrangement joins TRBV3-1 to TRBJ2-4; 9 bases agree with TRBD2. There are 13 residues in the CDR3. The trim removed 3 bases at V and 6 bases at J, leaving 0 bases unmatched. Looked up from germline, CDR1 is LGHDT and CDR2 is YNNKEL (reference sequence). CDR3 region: CASSQTSGNIQYF. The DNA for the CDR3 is TGTGCCAGCAGCCAGACTAGCGGAAACATTCAGTACTTC.

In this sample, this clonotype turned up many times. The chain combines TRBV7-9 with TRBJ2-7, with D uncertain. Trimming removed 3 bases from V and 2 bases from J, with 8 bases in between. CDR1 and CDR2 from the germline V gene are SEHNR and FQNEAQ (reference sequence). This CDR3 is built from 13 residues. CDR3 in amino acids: CASSFDTTYEQYF. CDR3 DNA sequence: TGTGCCAGCAGCTTCGACACGACCTACGAGCAGTACTTC.

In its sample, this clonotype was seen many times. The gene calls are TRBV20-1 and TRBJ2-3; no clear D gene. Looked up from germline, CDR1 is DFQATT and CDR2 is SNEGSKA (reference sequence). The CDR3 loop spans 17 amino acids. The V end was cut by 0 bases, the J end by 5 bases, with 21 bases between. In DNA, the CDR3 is TGCAGTGCTAGAGACCAAAAATCGACCTGGAAGCAAGATACGCAGTATTTT. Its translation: CSARDQKSTWKQDTQYF.

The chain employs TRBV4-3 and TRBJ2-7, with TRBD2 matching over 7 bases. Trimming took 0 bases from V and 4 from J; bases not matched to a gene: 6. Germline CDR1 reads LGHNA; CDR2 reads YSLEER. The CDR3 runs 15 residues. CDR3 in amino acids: CASSQDSGTSYEQYF. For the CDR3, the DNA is TGCGCCAGCAGCCAAGACAGCGGGACCTCATACGAGCAGTACTTC.

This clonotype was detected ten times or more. CDR3 sequence: CASSIEGPLYNEQFF. In nucleotides, the CDR3 is TGTGCCAGTAGTATAGAGGGACCCCTATACAATGAGCAGTTCTTC. The V and J genes are TRBV19 and TRBJ2-1; the D call may be TRBD1 or TRBD2 (5 bases each). CDR1 and CDR2 from the germline V gene are LNHDA and SQIVND (reference sequence). V shed 0 bases and J shed 4 bases, with 10 bases lying between them. There are 15 residues in the CDR3.

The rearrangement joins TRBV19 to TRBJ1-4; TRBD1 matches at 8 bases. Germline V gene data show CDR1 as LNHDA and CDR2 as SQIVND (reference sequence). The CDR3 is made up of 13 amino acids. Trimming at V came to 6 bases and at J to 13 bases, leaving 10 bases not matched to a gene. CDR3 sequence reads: CASSRDRTGLLFF. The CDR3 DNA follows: TGTGCCAGTAGCCGAGATCGGACAGGGCTACTGTTTTTT.

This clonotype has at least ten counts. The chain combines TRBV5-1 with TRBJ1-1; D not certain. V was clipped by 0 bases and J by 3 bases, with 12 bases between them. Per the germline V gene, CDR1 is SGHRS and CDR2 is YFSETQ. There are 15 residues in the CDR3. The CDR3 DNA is TGCGCCAGCAGCTTGGATTCTATGAGTCACACTGAAGCTTTCTTT. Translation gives CASSLDSMSHTEAFF.

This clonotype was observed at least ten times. CDR3 bases: TGCGCCAGCAGCCAGGTCCTAGTTTCAGATACGCAGTATTTT. Encoded protein: CASSQVLVSDTQYF. This chain joins TRBV4-1 and TRBJ2-3, with unresolved D. V was pared by 3 bases and J by 4 bases, with 11 bases between. The CDR3 is made up of 14 amino acids. CDR1 MGHRA and CDR2 YSYEKL come from the germline V gene.

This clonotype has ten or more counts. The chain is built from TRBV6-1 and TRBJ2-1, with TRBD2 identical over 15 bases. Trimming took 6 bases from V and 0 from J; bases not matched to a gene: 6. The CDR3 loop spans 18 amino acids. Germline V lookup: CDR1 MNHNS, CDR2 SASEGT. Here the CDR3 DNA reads TGTGCCAGCAGACCGGGACTAGCGGGAGGAAGCTCCTACAATGAGCAGTTCTTC. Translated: CASRPGLAGGSSYNEQFF.

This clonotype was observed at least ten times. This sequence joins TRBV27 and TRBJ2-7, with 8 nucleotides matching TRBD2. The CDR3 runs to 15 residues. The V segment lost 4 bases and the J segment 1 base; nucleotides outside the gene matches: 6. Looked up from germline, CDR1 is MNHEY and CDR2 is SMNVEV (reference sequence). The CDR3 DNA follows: TGTGCCAGCAGTTCGTCGGGACTAGGGTCCTACGAGCAGTACTTC. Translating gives CASSSSGLGSYEQYF.

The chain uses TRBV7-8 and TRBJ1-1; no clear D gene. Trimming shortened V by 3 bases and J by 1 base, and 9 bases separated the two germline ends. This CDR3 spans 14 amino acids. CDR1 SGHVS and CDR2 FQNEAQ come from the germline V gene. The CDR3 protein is CASSFDDKNTEAFF. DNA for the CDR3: TGTGCCAGCAGCTTCGATGACAAGAACACTGAAGCTTTCTTT.

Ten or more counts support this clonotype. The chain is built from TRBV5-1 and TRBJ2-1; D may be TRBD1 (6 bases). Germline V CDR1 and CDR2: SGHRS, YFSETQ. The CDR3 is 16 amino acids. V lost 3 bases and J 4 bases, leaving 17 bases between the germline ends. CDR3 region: CASSSEGDASYNEQFF. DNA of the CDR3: TGCGCCAGCAGCTCAGAGGGGGATGCGTCGTACAATGAGCAGTTCTTC. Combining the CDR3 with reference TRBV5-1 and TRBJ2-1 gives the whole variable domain KAGVTQTPRYLIKTRGQQVTLSCSPISGHRSVSWYQQTPGQGLQFLFEYFSETQRNKGNFPGRFSGRQFSNSRSEMNVSTLELGDSALYLCASSSEGDASYNEQFFGPGTRLTVL.

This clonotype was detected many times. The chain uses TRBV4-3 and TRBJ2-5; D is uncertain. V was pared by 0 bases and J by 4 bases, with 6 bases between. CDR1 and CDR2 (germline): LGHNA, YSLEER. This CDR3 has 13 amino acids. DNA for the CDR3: TGCGCCAGCAGCCAAGATCCTTCAGAGACCCAGTACTTC. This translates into CASSQDPSETQYF.

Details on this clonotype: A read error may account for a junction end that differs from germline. CDR3 sequence (DNA): TGTGCCACAAACTCCGGGACAGGGGGCACGGATACGCAGTATTTT. Protein product: CATNSGTGGTDTQYF. The V call is TRBV5-8, the J call TRBJ2-3; TRBD1 matches 12 bases. The V gene's germline CDR1 is SGHTS and CDR2 YDEGEE. This CDR3 contains 15 residues.

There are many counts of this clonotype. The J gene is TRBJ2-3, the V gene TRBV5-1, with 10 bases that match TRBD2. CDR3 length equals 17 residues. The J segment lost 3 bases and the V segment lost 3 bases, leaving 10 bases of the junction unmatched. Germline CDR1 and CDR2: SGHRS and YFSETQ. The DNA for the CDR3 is TGCGCCAGCAGCTCCACGCTAGCGGGAGTGGGGACAGATACGCAGTATTTT. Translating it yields CASSSTLAGVGTDTQYF.

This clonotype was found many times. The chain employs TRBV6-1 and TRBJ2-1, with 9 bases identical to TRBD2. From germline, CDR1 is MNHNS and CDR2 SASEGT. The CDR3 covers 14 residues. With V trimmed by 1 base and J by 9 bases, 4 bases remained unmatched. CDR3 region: CASSEEGREGEQFF. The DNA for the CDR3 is TGTGCCAGCAGTGAAGAAGGGCGGGAGGGTGAGCAGTTCTTC.

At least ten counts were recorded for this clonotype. Written as DNA, the CDR3 is TGTGCCAGCAGCACCCGGGACAGGGGAACCTACGAGCAGTACTTC. Protein sequence: CASSTRDRGTYEQYF. The rearrangement uses TRBV13 and TRBJ2-7; 10 positions match TRBD1. CDR1 and CDR2 from the germline V gene are PRHDT and FYEKMQ (reference sequence). V lost 5 bases and J lost 2; bases outside the gene matches: 6. CDR3 length: 15 amino acids.

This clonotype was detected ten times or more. CDR3 amino acids: CASSAGTGVRRTITDTQYF. CDR3 sequence (DNA): TGTGCCAGTAGTGCCGGGACAGGGGTTAGAAGGACCATCACAGATACGCAGTATTTT. V is TRBV19 and J is TRBJ2-3, with 10 bases matching TRBD1. The CDR3 totals 19 residues. Germline V lookup: CDR1 LNHDA, CDR2 SQIVND (reference sequence). Trimming at V came to 5 bases and at J to 2 bases, leaving 16 bases not matched to a gene.

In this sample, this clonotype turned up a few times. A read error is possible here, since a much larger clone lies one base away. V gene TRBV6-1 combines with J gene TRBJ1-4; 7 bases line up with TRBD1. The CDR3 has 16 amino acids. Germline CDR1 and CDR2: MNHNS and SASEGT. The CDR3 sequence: CASSSRSGGANERLFF. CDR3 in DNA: TGTGCCAGCAGTTCCCGGTCAGGGGGTGCTAATGAAAGACTGTTTTTT.

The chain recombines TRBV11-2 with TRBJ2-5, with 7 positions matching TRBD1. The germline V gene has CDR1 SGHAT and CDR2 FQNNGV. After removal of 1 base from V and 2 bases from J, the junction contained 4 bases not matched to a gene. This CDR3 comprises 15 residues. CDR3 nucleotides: TGTGCCAGCAGCTTAGGGACAGGAGCACAAGAGACCCAGTACTTC. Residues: CASSLGTGAQETQYF.

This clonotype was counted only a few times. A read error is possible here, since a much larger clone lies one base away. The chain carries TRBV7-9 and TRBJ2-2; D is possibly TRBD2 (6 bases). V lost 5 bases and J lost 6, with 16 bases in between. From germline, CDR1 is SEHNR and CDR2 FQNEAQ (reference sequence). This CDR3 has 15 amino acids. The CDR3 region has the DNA TGTGCCAGCAGCGCGACGAGACTAGAGTCCGGGGAGCTGTTTTTT. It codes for CASSATRLESGELFF.

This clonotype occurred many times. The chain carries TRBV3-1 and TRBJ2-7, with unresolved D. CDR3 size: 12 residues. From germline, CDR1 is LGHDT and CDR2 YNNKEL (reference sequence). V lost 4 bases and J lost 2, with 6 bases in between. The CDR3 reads CASSRTPYEQYF. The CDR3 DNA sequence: TGTGCCAGCAGCCGTACACCCTACGAGCAGTACTTC.

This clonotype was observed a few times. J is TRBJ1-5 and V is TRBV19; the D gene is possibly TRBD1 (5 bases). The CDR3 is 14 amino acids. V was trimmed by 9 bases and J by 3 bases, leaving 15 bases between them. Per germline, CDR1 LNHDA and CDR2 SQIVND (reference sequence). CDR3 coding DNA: TGTGCCAGCCAGTATAGGGGTTCCAATCAGCCCCAGCATTTT. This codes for CASQYRGSNQPQHF.

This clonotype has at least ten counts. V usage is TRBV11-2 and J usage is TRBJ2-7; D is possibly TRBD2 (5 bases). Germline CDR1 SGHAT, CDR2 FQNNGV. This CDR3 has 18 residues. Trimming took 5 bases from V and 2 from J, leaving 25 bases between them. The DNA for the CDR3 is TGTGCCAGCAGCACTCAAATGGGGAGCGCTGAGAGAACCTACGAGCAGTACTTC. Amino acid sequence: CASSTQMGSAERTYEQYF.

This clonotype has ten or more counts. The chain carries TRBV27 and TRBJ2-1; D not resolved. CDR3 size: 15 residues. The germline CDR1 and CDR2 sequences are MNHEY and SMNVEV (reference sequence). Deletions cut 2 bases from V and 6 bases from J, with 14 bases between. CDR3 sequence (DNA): TGTGCCAGCAGTTTAATAAGTGGTTTCGGCAATGAGCAGTTCTTC. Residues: CASSLISGFGNEQFF.